Below are 25 T cell receptor beta chains sequenced from a single sample in a study of cytomegalovirus exposure and HLA in healthy donors. The PCR ran on 60 Vbeta and 13 Jbeta primers. TCRdb's table, derived via immunoSEQ multiplex PCR, lists solely in-frame clones and lacks some. The table shows approximately 110,000 clones, with 74% occurring only once. The specimen sequenced was PBMCs. These receptors were obtained from a man aged 30 to 45 in good health and CMV-seropositive.

The sample holds one count of this clone. The rearrangement links TRBV4-3 to TRBJ2-3, with a possible D match to TRBD2 (6 bases). This CDR3 region has 16 residues. Between the trimmed V and J ends, which lost 7 bases and 1 base, there was a span of 18 bases. The germline gives CDR1 LGHNA, CDR2 YSLEER. CDR3 sequence reads: CASTQGGVEGTDTQYF. DNA for the CDR3: TGCGCCAGCACGCAAGGCGGGGTAGAGGGCACAGATACGCAGTATTTT.

About this clone itself: An end of the junction differs from the germline gene, which may be a read error. The V gene is TRBV29-1, the J gene TRBJ1-2; 10 bases map to TRBD1. The length of the CDR3 is 13 residues. Germline values: CDR1 SQVTM, CDR2 ANQGSEA. The CDR3 coding sequence is TGCAGCGTCTACGGGACAGGGGCGTATGGCTACCCCTTC. It translates to CSVYGTGAYGYPF.

The rearrangement joins TRBV28 to TRBJ1-6, with D tentatively TRBD1 (5 bases). Germline CDR1 and CDR2: MDHEN and SYDVKM. V gave up 6 bases and J gave up 4 bases, with 13 bases separating them. CDR3 length: 15 amino acids. CDR3 amino acids: CASSTSGHYNSPLHF. The DNA for the CDR3 is TGTGCCAGCAGCACATCTGGACATTATAATTCACCCCTCCACTTT.

The chain has TRBV30 and TRBJ1-4; no reliable D call. Germline lookup yields CDR1 GTSNPN and CDR2 SVGIG (reference sequence). V lost 3 bases and J lost 8, with 16 bases in between. The CDR3 totals 14 residues. CDR3 bases: TGTGCCTGGAGCCGACTTGGAGAGAACGAAAAACTGTTTTTT. Its protein product is CAWSRLGENEKLFF.

This clone was counted only a few times. V and J are TRBV29-1 and TRBJ1-2, with a tentative D call TRBD1 (5 bases). This CDR3 is built from 13 residues. Trimming cost V 2 bases and J 6 bases, with 13 bases left between them. Germline values: CDR1 SQVTM, CDR2 ANQGSEA. The CDR3 DNA sequence: TGCAGCGTTGAACGGCTGGGGGGGGATGGCTACACCTTC. This gives the protein CSVERLGGDGYTF.

CDR3 DNA sequence: TGTGCCTGGGCGGGGTCTAGCACAGATACGCAGTATTTT. Protein product: CAWAGSSTDTQYF. The V gene is TRBV2, the J gene TRBJ2-3; D perhaps matches TRBD2 (6 bases). V was clipped by 11 bases and J by 0 bases, with 12 bases between them. The CDR3 length is 13 residues. Looked up from germline, CDR1 is SNHLY and CDR2 is FYNNEI.

The rearrangement joins TRBV9 to TRBJ1-3; D call uncertain. V was clipped by 4 bases and J by 4 bases, with 12 bases between them. Germline values: CDR1 SGDLS, CDR2 YYNGEE. The length of the CDR3 is 14 residues. The chain's CDR3 is CASSPADLGNTIYF. The CDR3 nucleotides are TGTGCCAGCAGCCCTGCAGACTTGGGAAACACCATATATTTT.

V usage is TRBV21-1 and J usage is TRBJ1-1; the table's D call, TRBD1, was not checked against the DNA. TRBV21-1 has pseudogene status. The CDR3 runs 15 residues. The CDR3 region is CASSPEDTMNTEAFF. The DNA of the CDR3 is TGTGCCAGCAGCCCTGAGGACACCATGAACACTGAAGCTTTCTTT.

This chain connects TRBV19 to TRBJ2-4; 8 positions agree with TRBD1. V lost 5 bases, J lost 6 bases, and 9 bases stayed unmatched. CDR3 length: 15 amino acids. The germline gives CDR1 LNHDA, CDR2 SQIVND (reference sequence). The CDR3 loop is CASSYPGGYGNIQYF. The CDR3 DNA reads TGTGCCAGTAGTTATCCAGGGGGCTACGGAAACATTCAGTACTTC.

V and J are TRBV9 and TRBJ1-6; D is perhaps TRBD1 (6 bases). The length of the CDR3 is 14 residues. Germline V gene sequence: CDR1 SGDLS, CDR2 YYNGEE. V was shortened by 3 bases and J by 6 bases, with 10 bases between the two germline ends. CDR3 region: CASSGRDTNSPLHF. In DNA, the CDR3 is TGTGCCAGCAGCGGTCGGGACACTAATTCACCCCTCCACTTT.

The V call is TRBV27, the J call TRBJ1-2; a possible D gene is TRBD1 (5 bases). This CDR3 spans 14 amino acids. Trimming took off 6 bases at V and 0 bases at J, with 11 bases between the two ends. CDR1 is MNHEY and CDR2 is SMNVEV in the germline V gene (reference sequence). The CDR3 sequence: CASRSGLPNYGYTF. CDR3 DNA: TGTGCCAGCAGGTCAGGGTTACCTAACTATGGCTACACCTTC.

The chain combines TRBV10-1 with TRBJ2-3; 9 bases line up with TRBD2. V was clipped by 0 bases and J by 0 bases; unmatched bases: 7. This CDR3 comprises 18 residues. Per germline, CDR1 WNHNN and CDR2 SYGVQD (reference sequence). CDR3 in DNA: TGCGCCAGCAGTGAGTCACCGACTAGCGGCCAAAGCACAGATACGCAGTATTTT. This gives the protein CASSESPTSGQSTDTQYF.

The chain couples TRBV7-3 to TRBJ1-1; no definite D call. The CDR3 is 14 residues long. V lost 5 bases, J lost 2 bases, and 12 bases lay in between. Looked up from germline, CDR1 is SGHTA and CDR2 is FQGTGA. This CDR3 reads CASSPNSDNTEAFF. DNA for the CDR3: TGTGCCAGCAGCCCCAACAGTGATAACACTGAAGCTTTCTTT.

In its sample, this clone was seen a few times. J is TRBJ2-5 and V is TRBV6-1, with D perhaps matching TRBD2 (6 bases). The V end lost 0 bases, the J end lost 5 bases, and 10 bases lay between the germline ends. Germline loops: CDR1 MNHNS, CDR2 SASEGT. The CDR3 contains 14 residues. CDR3 DNA sequence: TGTGCCAGCAGTGAAGCGGGACTGGCGGAGACCCAGTACTTC. Encoded protein: CASSEAGLAETQYF.

The V gene is TRBV29-1, the J gene TRBJ2-3; D uncertain. Germline V lookup: CDR1 SQVTM, CDR2 ANQGSEA. The CDR3 length is 13 residues. Trimming cost V 7 bases and J 5 bases, with 16 bases left between them. CDR3: CSADTRGGDTQYF. DNA of the CDR3: TGCAGCGCCGATACTCGAGGTGGAGATACGCAGTATTTT.

The chain uses TRBV7-8 and TRBJ1-2; D ambiguous. V gave up 7 bases and J gave up 6 bases, with 18 bases separating them. CDR3 size: 14 residues. Germline V gene data show CDR1 as SGHVS and CDR2 as FQNEAQ. In DNA, the CDR3 is TGTGCCAGCACCGCCTCCCGGGTTTCCGATGGCTACACCTTC. It yields the protein CASTASRVSDGYTF.

As concerns this clone: A junction boundary mismatches the germline segment, possibly from a read error. The rearrangement uses TRBV6-5 and TRBJ1-3; TRBD1 matches 8 bases. Germline CDR1 reads MNHEY; CDR2 reads SVGAGI. CDR3 size: 13 residues. CDR3 protein: CASSRGHGSTIYF. CDR3 sequence (DNA): TGTGCCAGCAGCAGGGGGCATGGAAGCACCATATATTTT.

V usage is TRBV28 and J usage is TRBJ1-5; D is perhaps TRBD1 (5 bases). This CDR3 is 15 amino acids long. The germline gives CDR1 MDHEN, CDR2 SYDVKM. V was pared by 8 bases and J by 1 base, with 15 bases between. CDR3 DNA: TGTGCCAGCTTAGGCGGGGCCCAAAGCAATCAGCCCCAGCATTTT. Its protein product is CASLGGAQSNQPQHF.

Of note for this clone: Lacking the conserved final phenylalanine or tryptophan, this CDR3 likely reflects a read error. The chain employs TRBV7-2 and TRBJ2-7; D perhaps matches TRBD2 (5 bases). The germline CDR1 and CDR2 sequences are SGHTA and FQGNSA. This CDR3 has 14 amino acids. Trimming took off 5 bases at V and 0 bases at J, with 11 bases between the two ends. CDR3 residues: CASSPQDFSYEQYL. The DNA of the CDR3 is TGTGCCAGCAGCCCCCAGGACTTCTCCTACGAGCAGTACCTC.

DNA for the CDR3: TGTGCCAGCAGTTACTCGCAGGGAACCTACGAGCAGTACTTC. This sequence encodes CASSYSQGTYEQYF. The J gene is TRBJ2-7, the V gene TRBV6-5; TRBD1 is a possible D gene (5 bases). This CDR3 comprises 14 residues. Looked up from germline, CDR1 is MNHEY and CDR2 is SVGAGI. V was trimmed by 0 bases and J by 2 bases, leaving 8 bases between them.

This clone was detected a few times. The chain employs TRBV5-1 and TRBJ1-1; 9 positions agree with TRBD1. With 4 bases clipped from V and 1 base from J, the junction kept 14 bases outside the gene matches. Germline CDR1 and CDR2: SGHRS and YFSETQ. The length of the CDR3 is 18 residues. CDR3 sequence (DNA): TGCGCCAGCAGCGTAAACCGGGACAGGGCTTTGGGGAACACTGAAGCTTTCTTT. Translated: CASSVNRDRALGNTEAFF.

V and J are TRBV5-8 and TRBJ1-2; D not resolved. V dropped 4 bases and J dropped 7 bases, with 20 bases sitting between them. Germline lookup yields CDR1 SGHTS and CDR2 YDEGEE. CDR3 length equals 15 residues. The CDR3 is CASSPPESRTFGYTF. The CDR3 nucleotides are TGTGCCAGCAGCCCACCCGAGAGCCGAACGTTTGGCTACACCTTC.

V and J are TRBV5-4 and TRBJ1-1; D perhaps matches TRBD1 (6 bases). This CDR3 spans 18 amino acids. Germline loops: CDR1 SGHNT, CDR2 YYREEE (reference sequence). V was pared by 2 bases and J by 0 bases, with 20 bases between. The CDR3 DNA is TGTGCCAGCAGCTTTCGGTCTGGACGGGGGGCCTTGAACACTGAAGCTTTCTTT. Its protein product is CASSFRSGRGALNTEAFF. The whole variable domain, filled in from reference TRBV5-4 and TRBJ1-1, reads ETGVTQSPTHLIKTRGQQVTLRCSSQSGHNTVSWYQQALGQGPQFIFQYYREEENGRGNFPPRFSGLQFPNYSSELNVNALELDDSALYLCASSFRSGRGALNTEAFFGQGTRLTVV.

The gene calls are TRBV29-1 and TRBJ1-2; TRBD1 aligns across 7 bases. J lost 2 bases, V lost 7 bases, and 10 bases had no gene match. Looked up from germline, CDR1 is SQVTM and CDR2 is ANQGSEA. This CDR3 spans 14 amino acids. Here the CDR3 reads CSAAQGTANYGYTF. The DNA for the CDR3 is TGCAGCGCCGCCCAGGGGACAGCCAACTATGGCTACACCTTC.

The table lists this clone with a few counts. The gene calls are TRBV21-1 and TRBJ1-1. TRBV21-1 is described as a pseudogene. This CDR3 has 15 residues. The CDR3: CASSGRIPGFTEAFF. CDR3 in DNA: TGTGCCAGCAGCGGGAGGATCCCAGGTTTCACTGAAGCTTTCTTT.